One sample yielded the 5 T cell receptor beta chains listed below, sequenced in a study of OX40 agonist ivuxolimab in advanced cancers. Libraries were prepared by immunoSEQ multiplex PCR; TCRdb keeps only in-frame clonotypes and omits some of them. Of about 73,000 clones listed, 88% are singletons. Sequencing used CD4+ or CD8+ T cells sorted from blood, obtained in a trial of the OX40 agonist ivuxolimab. These receptors originate from an adult with an advanced solid tumor such as melanoma, head and neck, liver or kidney cancer.

The chain has TRBV18 and TRBJ1-4; 7 nucleotides line up with TRBD1. Looked up from germline, CDR1 is KGHSH and CDR2 is LQKENI. The CDR3 runs to 14 residues. V was pared by 4 bases and J by 8 bases, with 7 bases of the junction left unmatched. The CDR3 DNA reads as TGTGCCAGCTCACGTGGACAGGTGGGAGAAAAACTGTTTTTT. It yields the protein CASSRGQVGEKLFF.

The rearrangement links TRBV11-3 to TRBJ2-3; 13 bases line up with TRBD2. The ends lost 5 bases at V and 0 bases at J; junction bases unmatched: 8. This CDR3 is built from 18 residues. Germline-derived CDR1 and CDR2 are SGHNT and YENEEA. In DNA, the CDR3 is TGTGCCAGCAGCCCAGGGACTAGCGGGGCGAGAAGCACAGATACGCAGTATTTT. Its translation is CASSPGTSGARSTDTQYF. The complete variable domain, with remaining parts taken from reference TRBV11-3 and TRBJ2-3, reads EAGVVQSPRYKIIEKKQPVAFWCNPISGHNTLYWYLQNLGQGPELLIRYENEEAVDDSQLPKDRFSAERLKGVDSTLKIQPAELGDSAVYLCASSPGTSGARSTDTQYFGPGTRLTVL.

This clone was seen a single time. The chain carries TRBV25-1 and TRBJ2-2; D gene unclear. CDR3 length: 13 amino acids. Germline V CDR1 and CDR2: MGHDK, SYGVNS. V was clipped by 7 bases and J by 2 bases, with 8 bases between them. Written as DNA, the CDR3 is TGTGCCAGCACTTCAGGAAACACCGGGGAGCTGTTTTTT. Protein: CASTSGNTGELFF.

This rearrangement joins TRBV30 to TRBJ1-2; unclear D gene. The CDR3 totals 12 residues. Trimming left V 2 bases short and J 4 bases short, with 8 bases between. The germline V gene has CDR1 GTSNPN and CDR2 SVGIG (reference sequence). The CDR3 DNA reads as TGTGCCTGGAGTCCTGAGGGCTATGGCTACACCTTC. It is translated as CAWSPEGYGYTF.

This clone has a single count. The chain carries TRBV30 and TRBJ1-6; D not resolved. V was clipped by 1 base and J by 4 bases, with 8 bases between them. The germline CDR1 and CDR2 sequences are GTSNPN and SVGIG (reference sequence). The CDR3 loop spans 14 amino acids. In nucleotides, the CDR3 is TGTGCCTGGAGTGCCGGGTATTATAATTCACCCCTCCACTTT. Amino acid sequence: CAWSAGYYNSPLHF. Full variable domain (rest looked up from reference TRBV30 and TRBJ1-6): SQTIHQWPATLVQPVGSPLSLECTVEGTSNPNLYWYRQAAGRGLQLLFYSVGIGQISSEVPQNLSASRPQDRQFILSSKKLLLSDSGFYLCAWSAGYYNSPLHFGNGTRLTVT.